Described below is a single TCR beta chain sequence and its context. Its matching antigen is unknown. 80,000 to 100,000 naive or memory CD4+ cells were cultured with CEF peptides for approximately eleven days. The data were obtained in a study of CD4 T cells in relation to SARS-CoV-2 and coronaviruses. Study in general: After less than 11 days of antigen culture, PBMC TCR beta CDR3s were sequenced.

Naive and memory CD4+ T cells were cultured with CEF, then survey-sequenced. Some clones are missing from TCRdb's copy, which holds only in-frame ones; the method was immunoSEQ multiplex PCR. This sample carries 30,000 to 40,000 clones, 60% to 80% of them seen once, and the ten largest clones take roughly 22%. Germline CDR1 is SQVTM and CDR2 is ANQGSEA. The CDR3 consists of 12 residues. Trimming shortened V by 7 bases and J by 6 bases, and 16 bases separated the two germline ends. The sequencing input was memory CD4+ T cells from PBMCs, cultured in vitro. The rearrangement joins TRBV29-1 to TRBJ2-7; D might be TRBD2 (6 bases). The sequence came from an adult with COVID-19. As DNA, the CDR3 is TGCAGCGCGCTACTAGCCGGGGTCGAGCAGTACTTC. This sequence encodes CSALLAGVEQYF.